The 22 T cell receptor beta chains listed next were all sequenced from one sample in a study of blood T cell repertoires in COVID-19. Data came from immunoSEQ multiplex PCR; TCRdb stores just in-frame clones and leaves some out. The repertoire consists of under 200,000 clones, with around 92% occurring once and the leading ten covering approximately 8.1%. The source material was PBMCs or T cells enriched from blood (not recorded which). Every receptor here comes from a woman under 30 who had recovered from COVID-19.

The V gene is TRBV19, the J gene TRBJ1-2; the D is unclear. The CDR3 is 15 residues long. CDR1 is LNHDA, CDR2 SQIVND, per germline (reference sequence). V was pared by 5 bases and J by 1 base, with 14 bases between. Written as DNA, the CDR3 is TGTGCCAGTAGTTCAACGAGAGACATTAACTATGGCTACACCTTC. Translating gives CASSSTRDINYGYTF. The variable domain in full, with the rest retrieved from reference TRBV19 and TRBJ1-2, is DGGITQSPKYLFRKEGQNVTLSCEQNLNHDAMYWYRQDPGQGLRLIYYSQIVNDFQKGDIAEGYSVSREKKESFPLTVTSAQKNPTAFYLCASSSTRDINYGYTFGSGTRLTVV.

This chain connects TRBV27 to TRBJ1-2; D remains ambiguous. The CDR3 covers 13 residues. CDR1 MNHEY and CDR2 SMNVEV come from the germline V gene (reference sequence). Trimming removed 6 bases at V and 3 bases at J, with 11 bases between. In DNA form, the CDR3 reads TGTGCCAGCAGGCGGAACGTATACTATGGCTACACCTTC. This sequence encodes CASRRNVYYGYTF.

The V call is TRBV24-1, the J call TRBJ2-3; D may be TRBD2 (6 bases). There are 13 residues in the CDR3. The germline V and J ends were trimmed by 5 bases and 3 bases, with 8 bases remaining between them. Germline CDR1 is KGHDR and CDR2 is SFDVKD. In nucleotides, the CDR3 is TGTGCCACCAGTGCGGGGGAGACAGATACGCAGTATTTT. It translates to CATSAGETDTQYF.

The chain uses TRBV10-2 and TRBJ2-7, with TRBD2 matching over 11 bases. Looked up from germline, CDR1 is WSHSY and CDR2 is SAAADI. The CDR3 is 15 amino acids. V lost 2 bases, J lost 6 bases, and 6 bases stayed unmatched. In DNA, the CDR3 is TGCGCCAGCAGTGAGATCTCTAGCGGGGGGTCCGAGCAGTACTTC. Translation: CASSEISSGGSEQYF.

This clone showed up just once. V is TRBV9 and J is TRBJ2-1; 8 bases align to TRBD2. The V gene end was trimmed by 3 bases and the J gene end by 12 bases; junction bases not matched to a gene: 11. The CDR3 is made up of 14 amino acids. From germline, CDR1 is SGDLS and CDR2 YYNGEE. CDR3 region: CASSGSSGEHAQFF. In DNA form, the CDR3 reads TGTGCCAGCAGCGGTAGTAGCGGGGAACACGCGCAGTTCTTC. The full variable domain, its missing parts supplied by reference TRBV9 and TRBJ2-1, is DSGVTQTPKHLITATGQRVTLRCSPRSGDLSVYWYQQSLDQGLQFLIQYYNGEERAKGNILERFSAQQFPDLHSELNLSSLELGDSALYFCASSGSSGEHAQFFGPGTRLTVL.

J is TRBJ1-6 and V is TRBV25-1; TRBD1 might be the D (5 bases). Trimming took off 6 bases at V and 11 bases at J, with 17 bases between the two ends. Germline CDR1 is MGHDK and CDR2 is SYGVNS. The CDR3 has 14 amino acids. CDR3 nucleotides: TGTGCCAGCAGCGAGAGAGGTCGGGGGACACCCCTCCACTTT. Amino acid sequence: CASSERGRGTPLHF.

This clone was detected ten times or more. The V and J genes are TRBV2 and TRBJ2-7; tentative D call: TRBD1 (5 bases). V was cut by 8 bases and J by 2 bases, with 13 bases left in between. The CDR3 covers 13 residues. Per germline, CDR1 SNHLY and CDR2 FYNNEI. The CDR3 spells CASGQGPPYEQYF. CDR3 nucleotides: TGTGCCAGCGGTCAGGGTCCTCCCTACGAGCAGTACTTC. Using reference TRBV2 and TRBJ2-7 for the parts outside the CDR3, the full variable domain is EPEVTQTPSHQVTQMGQEVILRCVPISNHLYFYWYRQILGQKVEFLVSFYNNEISEKSEIFDDQFSVERPDGSNFTLKIRSTKLEDSAMYFCASGQGPPYEQYFGPGTRLTVT.

The chain links TRBV13 to TRBJ2-7; TRBD1 agrees at 9 bases. Trimming removed 2 bases from V and 1 base from J; junction bases left unmatched: 6. Germline CDR1 PRHDT, CDR2 FYEKMQ (reference sequence). This CDR3 comprises 16 residues. The DNA for the CDR3 is TGTGCCAGCAGCTTAAGCCAGGACAGGGGATCCTACGAGCAGTACTTC. As protein: CASSLSQDRGSYEQYF.

The gene calls are TRBV5-5 and TRBJ1-6; D is undetermined. The CDR3 runs to 17 residues. Trimming removed 0 bases from V and 5 bases from J, with 15 bases in between. In germline, CDR1 is SGHKS, CDR2 YYEKEE (reference sequence). CDR3 residues: CASSLASSIVNNSPLHF. The CDR3 coding sequence is TGTGCCAGCAGCTTGGCTTCTTCCATAGTCAATAATTCACCCCTCCACTTT.

J is TRBJ2-1 and V is TRBV11-2; TRBD2 aligns across 8 bases. CDR1 SGHAT and CDR2 FQNNGV come from the germline V gene. This CDR3 contains 17 residues. The ends lost 8 bases at V and 2 bases at J; junction bases unmatched: 14. CDR3 region: CASLGMVSGDTYNEQFF. CDR3 in DNA: TGTGCCAGCCTAGGGATGGTTAGCGGGGACACCTACAATGAGCAGTTCTTC. Looking up the rest from reference TRBV11-2 and TRBJ2-1 gives the full variable domain: EAGVAQSPRYKIIEKRQSVAFWCNPISGHATLYWYQQILGQGPKLLIQFQNNGVVDDSQLPKDRFSAERLKGVDSTLKIQPAKLEDSAVYLCASLGMVSGDTYNEQFFGPGTRLTVL.

The V and J genes are TRBV5-4 and TRBJ2-3, with D tentatively TRBD1 (5 bases). Germline values: CDR1 SGHNT, CDR2 YYREEE (reference sequence). Trimming pared 4 bases from V and 1 base from J, leaving 16 bases between. This CDR3 comprises 16 residues. The CDR3 sequence: CASSPQLGQRTDTQYF. CDR3 DNA: TGTGCCAGCAGCCCTCAATTGGGGCAGCGCACAGATACGCAGTATTTT.

The genes are TRBV5-4 and TRBJ2-7; D might be TRBD2 (5 bases). The CDR3 has 13 residues. V gave up 4 bases and J gave up 5 bases, with 13 bases separating them. CDR1 and CDR2 from the germline V gene are SGHNT and YYREEE (reference sequence). CDR3 sequence (DNA): TGTGCCAGCAGCCTGGACGCGGGTCACGAGCAGTACTTC. This encodes CASSLDAGHEQYF.

J is TRBJ2-7 and V is TRBV29-1; D gene ambiguous. V gave up 4 bases and J gave up 1 base, with 14 bases separating them. CDR3 size: 14 residues. Germline CDR1 is SQVTM and CDR2 is ANQGSEA. CDR3: CSVGGRQASYEQYF. Here the CDR3 DNA reads TGCAGCGTTGGTGGGCGTCAGGCATCCTACGAGCAGTACTTC.

This rearrangement joins TRBV7-9 to TRBJ2-7; D remains unclear. The V gene lost 3 bases and the J gene lost 2 bases, with 5 bases spanning the gap. The length of the CDR3 is 12 residues. The germline V gene has CDR1 SEHNR and CDR2 FQNEAQ (reference sequence). CDR3 region: CASSLAPYEQYF. Written as DNA, the CDR3 is TGTGCCAGCAGCTTGGCCCCCTACGAGCAGTACTTC.

The chain carries TRBV12-3 or TRBV12-4 and TRBJ1-2; D perhaps matches TRBD1 (5 bases). This CDR3 has 11 amino acids. V lost 4 bases and J 10 bases, leaving 10 bases between the germline ends. This CDR3 is CASSSRQTYTF. CDR3 DNA sequence: TGTGCCAGCAGTTCTAGACAGACCTACACCTTC.

The genes are TRBV7-6 and TRBJ1-6; 7 bases agree with TRBD1. Germline lookup yields CDR1 SGHVS and CDR2 FNYEAQ. The CDR3 spans 14 residues. V dropped 5 bases and J dropped 6; count of bases not matched to a gene: 4. In DNA form, the CDR3 reads TGTGCCAGCAGCGGGGACAGCACTAATTCACCCCTCCACTTT. It translates to CASSGDSTNSPLHF. The full variable domain, in which reference TRBV7-6 and TRBJ1-6 provide the parts outside the CDR3, is GAGVSQSPRYKVTKRGQDVALRCDPISGHVSLYWYRQALGQGPEFLTYFNYEAQQDKSGLPNDRFSAERPEGSISTLTIQRTEQRDSAMYRCASSGDSTNSPLHFGNGTRLTVT.

There are a few counts of this clone. The V and J genes are TRBV29-1 and TRBJ2-1; TRBD1 matches 9 bases. J gave up 8 bases and V 6 bases, and 8 bases lay outside the gene matches. CDR1 SQVTM and CDR2 ANQGSEA come from the germline V gene. The CDR3 length is 13 residues. As DNA, the CDR3 is TGCAGCGTCCGGGACAGGGAATTTGATGAGCAGTTCTTC. As protein: CSVRDREFDEQFF.

The rearrangement uses TRBV4-1 and TRBJ1-3, with D hard to call. V was trimmed by 4 bases and J by 0 bases, leaving 7 bases between them. The germline CDR1 and CDR2 sequences are MGHRA and YSYEKL. The length of the CDR3 is 14 residues. CDR3 sequence (DNA): TGCGCCAGCAGCCTGCCGAGCTCTGGAAACACCATATATTTT. Its protein product is CASSLPSSGNTIYF.

This clone turned up a few times. The chain uses TRBV27 and TRBJ2-7; 8 bases map to TRBD1. The CDR3 is made up of 14 amino acids. Looked up from germline, CDR1 is MNHEY and CDR2 is SMNVEV (reference sequence). V shed 3 bases, J shed 2 bases, and the junction held 3 bases outside the gene matches. The CDR3 region has the DNA TGTGCCAGCAGTTTTATGGACAGGGCCTACGAGCAGTACTTC. Its protein product is CASSFMDRAYEQYF.

The rearrangement joins TRBV21-1 to TRBJ1-2. TRBV21-1 is given as a pseudogene. CDR3 size: 16 residues. CDR3 sequence reads: CASSKEGAARPYGYTF. CDR3 coding DNA: TGTGCCAGCAGCAAAGAAGGCGCAGCGAGACCCTATGGCTACACCTTC.

This clone is a singleton in its sample. The chain links TRBV7-2 to TRBJ2-3; perhaps TRBD2 as D (6 bases). CDR1 is SGHTA and CDR2 is FQGNSA in the germline V gene. The CDR3 is made up of 15 amino acids. V shed 3 bases and J shed 0 bases, with 10 bases lying between them. In DNA, the CDR3 is TGTGCCAGCAGCTTGGAGGGCATTAGCACAGATACGCAGTATTTT. Its protein is CASSLEGISTDTQYF. Together with reference TRBV7-2 and TRBJ2-3, the CDR3 gives the full variable domain: GAGVSQSPSNKVTEKGKDVELRCDPISGHTALYWYRQSLGQGLEFLIYFQGNSAPDKSGLPSDRFSAERTGGSVSTLTIQRTQQEDSAVYLCASSLEGISTDTQYFGPGTRLTVL.

The rearrangement links TRBV3-1 (or the pseudogene TRBV3-2) to TRBJ1-3; the D gene is possibly TRBD1 (5 bases). There are 19 residues in the CDR3. Per germline, CDR1 LGHDT and CDR2 YNNKEL (reference sequence). V lost 1 base to trimming and J lost 0 bases, with 19 bases between them. The CDR3 protein is CASSQVFIPDGHSGNTIYF. CDR3 DNA: TGTGCCAGCAGCCAAGTATTCATCCCGGACGGACACTCTGGAAACACCATATATTTT.